The rows below give T cell receptor beta chains drawn from one sample of a study of shared clonotypes between healthy human individuals. Profiling relied on immunoSEQ multiplex PCR, and the TCRdb table lists in-frame clones only, not all of them. The table records 150,000 to 200,000 clones, 90% to 95% of them present only once. Sample: naive CD4+ T cells sorted from blood. These receptors came from a woman in her thirties in good health. Each CDR3 is given with its conserved first and last residue. D genes are given only for firm matches. Only part of the rows carry a size: once, few, many, or a class if the clone is expanded.

abundance	j_gene	v_gene	d_gene	CDR3aa	CDR3nt
.	TRBJ1-5	TRBV19	.	CASSTKNRADQPQHF	TGTGCCAGTAGTACAAAAAACAGGGCCGATCAGCCCCAGCATTTT
.	TRBJ2-7	TRBV4-2	TRBD2	CASSQVLAGSYEQYF	TGTGCCAGCAGCCAAGTCCTAGCGGGGTCCTACGAGCAGTACTTC
.	TRBJ2-5	TRBV6-6	.	CASSYALNQETQYF	TGTGCCAGCAGTTACGCTCTGAACCAAGAGACCCAGTACTTC
.	TRBJ2-7	TRBV5-1	.	CASSLLSYGIYEQYF	TGCGCCAGCAGCTTATTAAGTTACGGTATCTACGAGCAGTACTTC
.	TRBJ2-7	TRBV14	TRBD2	CASSHARLAASSYEQYF	TGTGCCAGCAGCCACGCTCGACTAGCGGCGAGCTCCTACGAGCAGTACTTC
.	TRBJ2-7	TRBV6-6	TRBD2	CASKSGGGSYEQYF	TGTGCCAGCAAGTCGGGAGGGGGCTCCTACGAGCAGTACTTC
.	TRBJ2-7	TRBV28	.	CASSPGQYEQYF	TGTGCCAGCAGTCCAGGACAGTACGAGCAGTACTTC
.	TRBJ2-5	TRBV9	TRBD1	CASSGQGQETQYF	TGTGCCAGCAGTGGACAGGGACAAGAGACCCAGTACTTC
.	TRBJ2-7	TRBV27	TRBD2	CASSSYGTSGSNEQYF	TGTGCCAGCAGTTCCTACGGGACTAGCGGGTCGAACGAGCAGTACTTC
.	TRBJ2-3	TRBV30	TRBD1	CAWSTGAQGTDTQYF	TGTGCCTGGAGTACAGGGGCCCAAGGCACAGATACGCAGTATTTT
.	TRBJ2-7	TRBV5-1	TRBD1	CASSRQGSYEQYF	TGCGCCAGCAGCCGACAGGGGAGTTACGAGCAGTACTTC
.	TRBJ1-6	TRBV28	.	CASTLGYNSPLHF	TGTGCCAGCACCCTGGGGTATAATTCACCCCTCCACTTT
once	TRBJ2-7	TRBV29-1	TRBD2	CSVVLREGRTYEQYF	TGCAGCGTTGTATTGCGGGAGGGCCGGACCTACGAGCAGTACTTC
.	TRBJ1-1	TRBV11-2	TRBD1	CASSLARGPMNTEAFF	TGTGCCAGCAGCTTAGCAAGGGGGCCTATGAACACTGAAGCTTTCTTT
.	TRBJ1-4	TRBV5-5	.	CASSGGLGGSNEKLFF	TGTGCCAGCAGCGGGGGCCTTGGTGGGAGTAATGAAAAACTGTTTTTT
.	TRBJ1-4	TRBV5-1	.	CASSPVPDLGANEKLFF	TGCGCCAGCAGCCCTGTCCCTGATTTGGGGGCTAATGAAAAACTGTTTTTT
once	TRBJ2-1	TRBV18	.	CASSQGGYNEQFF	TGTGCCAGCTCACAGGGCGGTTACAATGAGCAGTTCTTC
.	TRBJ2-7	TRBV10-3	.	CAISVGLQSYEQYF	TGTGCCATCAGTGTAGGACTACAATCCTACGAGCAGTACTTC
few	TRBJ1-5	TRBV6-5	.	CASKQGNQPQHF	TGTGCCAGCAAACAGGGTAATCAGCCCCAGCATTTT
.	TRBJ2-7	TRBV5-1	TRBD1	CASSLITGGDEQYF	TGCGCCAGCAGCTTAATAACAGGGGGCGACGAGCAGTACTTC
.	TRBJ2-3	TRBV7-8	.	CASSLPGLGTDTQYF	TGTGCCAGCAGCTTGCCGGGACTGGGCACAGATACGCAGTATTTT
.	TRBJ2-7	TRBV7-9	.	CASSLASGGYYEQYF	TGTGCCAGCAGCTTAGCATCTGGGGGTTATTACGAGCAGTACTTC
.	TRBJ1-1	TRBV19	TRBD1	CASSIDHRGTEAFF	TGTGCCAGTAGTATAGATCACAGGGGCACTGAAGCTTTCTTT
.	TRBJ1-2	TRBV5-4	.	CASSYSRGASYGYTF	TGTGCCAGCAGCTATTCGAGGGGTGCTAGCTATGGCTACACCTTC
.	TRBJ2-7	TRBV7-9	.	CASSITLASYEQYF	TGTGCCAGCAGCATAACCCTAGCTTCCTACGAGCAGTACTTC
.	TRBJ2-7	TRBV4-2	TRBD2	CASSQVPSGTQAYEQYF	TGTGCCAGCAGCCAAGTGCCTAGCGGAACCCAAGCCTACGAGCAGTACTTC
once	TRBJ2-2	TRBV28	.	CASSFWTLSNTGELFF	TGTGCCAGCAGTTTTTGGACATTGTCGAACACCGGGGAGCTGTTTTTT
.	TRBJ2-7	TRBV28	TRBD2	CASSPPGGGYEQYF	TGTGCCAGCAGCCCGCCTGGGGGGGGCTACGAGCAGTACTTC
.	TRBJ1-2	TRBV16	.	CASSTGQGYGYTF	TGTGCCAGCAGCACAGGGCAGGGATATGGCTACACCTTC
.	TRBJ1-3	TRBV10-3	TRBD1	CAISAQGGNTIYF	TGTGCCATCAGTGCTCAGGGGGGGAACACCATATATTTT
.	TRBJ2-7	TRBV25-1	.	CASSDPLGPSYEQYF	TGTGCCAGCAGTGACCCTCTGGGACCAAGCTACGAGCAGTACTTC
.	TRBJ2-1	TRBV19	TRBD2	CASGGYNEQFF	TGTGCTTCGGGGGGGTACAATGAGCAGTTCTTC
once	TRBJ1-4	TRBV28	.	CASSLSGSEKLFF	TGTGCCAGCAGTTTATCCGGGTCGGAAAAACTGTTTTTT
.	TRBJ1-1	TRBV28	.	CASSSEGLGYSEAFF	TGTGCCAGCAGCTCTGAAGGGCTCGGATATTCTGAAGCTTTCTTT
.	TRBJ1-6	TRBV18	.	CASSPSVDSDNSPLHF	TGTGCCAGCTCACCCTCCGTGGACAGTGATAATTCACCCCTCCACTTT
.	TRBJ2-7	TRBV23-1	.	CASSHTGPLAYEQYF	TGCGCCAGCAGTCACACGGGACCTTTGGCCTACGAGCAGTACTTC
.	TRBJ2-2	TRBV15	TRBD2	CATSRSWGLAGGGNTGELFF	TGTGCCACCAGCAGATCCTGGGGACTAGCGGGAGGGGGGAACACCGGGGAGCTGTTTTTT
.	TRBJ1-5	TRBV6-1	TRBD1	CASRGQGDQPQHF	TGTGCCAGCCGGGGACAGGGGGATCAGCCCCAGCATTTT
.	TRBJ2-7	TRBV6-5	.	CALTQWDESLREQYF	TGTGCCCTAACCCAGTGGGATGAATCTCTCCGCGAGCAGTACTTC
.	TRBJ2-5	TRBV2	.	CASRGRETQYF	TGTGCCAGCAGGGGGAGAGAGACCCAGTACTTC
.	TRBJ2-3	TRBV11-3	.	CASSLDGDTQYF	TGTGCCAGCAGCTTAGATGGAGATACGCAGTATTTT
once	TRBJ2-7	TRBV19	.	CASSSAWSARAGEQYF	TGTGCCAGTAGTTCCGCTTGGTCCGCCAGGGCCGGCGAGCAGTACTTC